A single sample gave rise to the 17 T cell receptor beta chains below, sequenced in a study of blood T cell repertoires in COVID-19. Assay used: immunoSEQ multiplex PCR; TCRdb lists only in-frame clones, some missing. Among about 170,000 clones, around 87% were seen once, and the ten largest hold roughly 3.7%. Input material: peripheral blood. These TCRs come from a man aged 18 to 30 with active or convalescent COVID-19.

This chain uses TRBV20-1 with TRBJ1-2; 7 nucleotides agree with TRBD1. CDR3 size: 11 residues. Germline V gene sequence: CDR1 DFQATT, CDR2 SNEGSKA (reference sequence). For the CDR3, the DNA is TGCAGCAGGGGGAATGGCTATGGCTACACCTTC. Its protein product is CSRGNGYGYTF.

This clone was picked up one time. CDR3 region: CASSLDDRGTGNTIYF. CDR3 nucleotides: TGCGCCAGCAGCTTGGATGACAGGGGGACTGGAAACACCATATATTTT. V gene TRBV5-1 combines with J gene TRBJ1-3; 9 positions agree with TRBD1. Unmatched junction bases numbered 3, after V lost 0 bases and J lost 2 bases. CDR3 length: 16 residues. CDR1 and CDR2 (germline): SGHRS, YFSETQ.

This chain joins TRBV28 and TRBJ1-2; 8 nucleotides match TRBD1. V was pared by 4 bases and J by 4 bases, with 11 bases of the junction left unmatched. The CDR3 loop spans 16 amino acids. From germline, CDR1 is MDHEN and CDR2 SYDVKM. The CDR3 bases are TGTGCCAGCAGTTCACCTTGGGAAGACAGGGGCTATGGCTACACCTTC. It yields the protein CASSSPWEDRGYGYTF.

This chain uses TRBV4-2 with TRBJ2-2, with no clear D. Germline V gene lookup returns CDR1 LGHNA and CDR2 YNFKEQ. The CDR3 runs to 18 residues. The V gene lost 0 bases and the J gene lost 1 base, with 15 bases spanning the gap. The CDR3 nucleotides read TGTGCCAGCAGCCAAGATCAGAGCAGGCCCATGAACACCGGGGAGCTGTTTTTT. Translation: CASSQDQSRPMNTGELFF.

This clone was observed a single time. The CDR3 DNA sequence: TGCGCCAGCAGCTTGGGGGTTGGGCCTAACACTGAAGCTTTCTTT. The encoded protein is CASSLGVGPNTEAFF. The chain recombines TRBV5-1 with TRBJ1-1; no clear D gene. Trimming took off 0 bases at V and 2 bases at J, with 11 bases between the two ends. Germline loops: CDR1 SGHRS, CDR2 YFSETQ. The CDR3 totals 15 residues.

The gene calls are TRBV2 and TRBJ1-2; TRBD1 aligns across 8 bases. The CDR3 extends over 13 amino acids. V lost 10 bases, J lost 8 bases, and 12 bases stayed unmatched. Germline CDR1 is SNHLY and CDR2 is FYNNEI. The CDR3 loop is CAIFRQGFWGYTF. CDR3 nucleotides: TGTGCCATCTTCCGACAGGGGTTTTGGGGCTACACCTTC.

This chain links TRBV19 with TRBJ2-7, with 8 bases fitting TRBD1. The CDR3 loop spans 15 amino acids. J gave up 5 bases and V 6 bases, and 12 bases lay outside the gene matches. CDR1 and CDR2 (germline): LNHDA, SQIVND (reference sequence). The CDR3 region is CASSLTGGSLNEQYF. CDR3 coding DNA: TGTGCCAGTAGCTTAACAGGGGGATCTCTGAACGAGCAGTACTTC.

This chain uses TRBV2 with TRBJ2-7; 14 bases are shared with TRBD2. Trimming cost V 10 bases and J 6 bases; bases outside gene matches: 8. Germline V CDR1 and CDR2: SNHLY, FYNNEI. This CDR3 has 14 amino acids. The CDR3 coding sequence is TGTGCCACCCACCCAGGGACTAGCGGGGGCGAGCAGTACGTC. Its protein product is CATHPGTSGGEQYV.

This rearrangement joins TRBV7-2 to TRBJ2-5; TRBD1 might be the D (6 bases). CDR3 length: 15 amino acids. The germline CDR1 and CDR2 sequences are SGHTA and FQGNSA. Trimming left V 4 bases short and J 2 bases short, with 14 bases between. As DNA, the CDR3 is TGTGCCAGCAGCTACCAGTGGGGGCAGCAAGAGACCCAGTACTTC. Amino acid sequence: CASSYQWGQQETQYF.

The chain carries TRBV4-1 and TRBJ1-5, with TRBD1 matching 8 bases. The CDR3 consists of 15 residues. The V gene's germline CDR1 is MGHRA and CDR2 YSYEKL. Trimming cost V 2 bases and J 1 base; bases outside gene matches: 1. CDR3 sequence: CASSQYRGSNQPQHF. The DNA for the CDR3 is TGCGCCAGCAGCCAATACAGGGGGAGCAATCAGCCCCAGCATTTT.

The chain carries TRBV30 and TRBJ2-7; D unresolved. V gave up 3 bases and J gave up 3 bases, with 12 bases separating them. The CDR3 runs 13 residues. Germline-derived CDR1 and CDR2 are GTSNPN and SVGIG (reference sequence). The DNA for the CDR3 is TGTGCCTGGAGCGGCGGCAACTACTACGAGCAGTACTTC. Residues: CAWSGGNYYEQYF.

The J gene is TRBJ1-1, the V gene TRBV4-1, with D possibly being TRBD1 (5 bases). V dropped 4 bases and J dropped 2 bases, with 20 bases sitting between them. This CDR3 comprises 17 residues. The germline V gene encodes CDR1 MGHRA and CDR2 YSYEKL. The CDR3 region is CASSLPWGDAENTEAFF. The CDR3 bases are TGCGCCAGCAGCCTTCCTTGGGGGGACGCGGAAAACACTGAAGCTTTCTTT.

This clone was observed a single time. This chain connects TRBV5-5 to TRBJ2-7; 7 bases fit TRBD2. The CDR3 sequence is 16 residues long. The trim removed 0 bases at V and 1 base at J, leaving 7 bases unmatched. Per germline, CDR1 SGHKS and CDR2 YYEKEE (reference sequence). CDR3 protein: CASSLAWAGVSYEQYF. The CDR3 DNA reads TGTGCCAGCAGCTTGGCTTGGGCGGGAGTGTCCTACGAGCAGTACTTC.

V usage is TRBV9 and J usage is TRBJ2-1; 11 bases fit TRBD1. Trimming took 4 bases from V and 1 from J; bases not matched to a gene: 7. The germline V gene encodes CDR1 SGDLS and CDR2 YYNGEE. The CDR3 consists of 17 residues. For the CDR3, the DNA is TGTGCCAGCAGCCCACGGACAGGGGGCGGTTCCTACAATGAGCAGTTCTTC. Encoded protein: CASSPRTGGGSYNEQFF.

The chain recombines TRBV11-3 with TRBJ2-7; D gene ambiguous. Germline V gene lookup returns CDR1 SGHNT and CDR2 YENEEA. The CDR3 has 14 amino acids. V was clipped by 1 base and J by 0 bases, with 7 bases between them. CDR3 amino acids: CASSLVGFSYEQYF. As DNA, the CDR3 is TGTGCCAGCAGCTTAGTGGGCTTCTCCTACGAGCAGTACTTC.

The chain uses TRBV29-1 and TRBJ2-1; a possible D gene is TRBD1 (6 bases). V lost 2 bases and J lost 0, with 14 bases in between. Germline V lookup: CDR1 SQVTM, CDR2 ANQGSEA. The CDR3 runs to 16 residues. CDR3: CSVEPRTDNSYNEQFF. CDR3 coding DNA: TGCAGCGTTGAACCGAGGACAGACAACTCCTACAATGAGCAGTTCTTC.

The chain recombines TRBV5-1 with TRBJ1-4; TRBD1 agrees at 9 bases. V trimming: 1 base; J trimming: 3 bases; junction bases outside the gene matches: 4. The V gene's germline CDR1 is SGHRS and CDR2 YFSETQ. This CDR3 spans 16 amino acids. For the CDR3, the DNA is TGCGCCAGCAGCTTGTTACAGGGGGCCGCTAATGAAAAACTGTTTTTT. Translating it yields CASSLLQGAANEKLFF. The entire variable domain, with the rest obtained from reference TRBV5-1 and TRBJ1-4, is as follows: KAGVTQTPRYLIKTRGQQVTLSCSPISGHRSVSWYQQTPGQGLQFLFEYFSETQRNKGNFPGRFSGRQFSNSRSEMNVSTLELGDSALYLCASSLLQGAANEKLFFGSGTQLSVL.